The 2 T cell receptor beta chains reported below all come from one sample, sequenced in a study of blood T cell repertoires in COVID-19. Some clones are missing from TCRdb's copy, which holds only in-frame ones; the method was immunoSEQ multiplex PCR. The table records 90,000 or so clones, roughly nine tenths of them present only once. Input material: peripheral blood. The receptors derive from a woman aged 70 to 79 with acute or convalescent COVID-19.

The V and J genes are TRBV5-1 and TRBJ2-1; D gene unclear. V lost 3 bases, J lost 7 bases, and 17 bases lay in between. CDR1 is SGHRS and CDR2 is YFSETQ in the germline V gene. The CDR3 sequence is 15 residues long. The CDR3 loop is CASSSQVLGGNEQFF. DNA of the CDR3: TGCGCCAGCAGCTCCCAAGTTCTCGGCGGTAATGAGCAGTTCTTC.

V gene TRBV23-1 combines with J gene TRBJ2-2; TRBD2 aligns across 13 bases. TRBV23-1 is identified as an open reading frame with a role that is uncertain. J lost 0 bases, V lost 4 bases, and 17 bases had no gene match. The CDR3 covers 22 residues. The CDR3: CASSPGAVAQGTSGANTGELFF. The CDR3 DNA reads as TGCGCCAGCAGTCCCGGCGCGGTCGCACAAGGGACTAGCGGGGCGAACACCGGGGAGCTGTTTTTT.